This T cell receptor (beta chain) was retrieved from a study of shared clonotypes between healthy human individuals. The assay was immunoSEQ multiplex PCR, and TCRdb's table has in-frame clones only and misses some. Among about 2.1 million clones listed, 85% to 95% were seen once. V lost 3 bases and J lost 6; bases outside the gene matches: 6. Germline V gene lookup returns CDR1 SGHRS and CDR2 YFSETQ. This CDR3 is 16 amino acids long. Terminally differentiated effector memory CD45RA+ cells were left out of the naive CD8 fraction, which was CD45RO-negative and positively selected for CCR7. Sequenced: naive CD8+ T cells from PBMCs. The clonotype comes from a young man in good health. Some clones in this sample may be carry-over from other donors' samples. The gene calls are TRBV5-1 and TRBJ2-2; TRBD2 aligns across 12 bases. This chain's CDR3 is CASSSTTSGRAGELFF. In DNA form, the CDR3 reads TGCGCCAGCAGCTCTACGACTAGCGGGAGAGCCGGGGAGCTGTTTTTT.